These 25 T cell receptor beta chains were all obtained from the same sample, sequenced in a study of naive and memory T cell subsets. General study findings and limits: Naive repertoires, especially CD8, held a few larger clonotypes, possibly memory cells re-expressing CD45RA.

An equimolar mix of two oligonucleotides served as the beta constant-region primer for TRBC1 and TRBC2. Nested alpha and beta constant-region primers with the SP2 primer drove four PCR rounds on ligated cDNA. Via MiXCR, TCRdb re-called the UMI-ligation and nested PCR reads, giving one row per CDR3 protein. The table has 150,000 or so distinct CDR3 sequences, approximately 22% seen once; the top ten hold less than 0.13%. These receptors' targets are unknown. Sample: naive CD4+ T cells from blood. The receptors derive from a human donor in good health.

J is TRBJ1-1 and V is TRBV6-5, with D maybe TRBD1 (5 bases). Trimming took 5 bases from V and 0 from J, leaving 13 bases between them. Germline V lookup: CDR1 MNHEY, CDR2 SVGAGI. The CDR3 loop spans 15 amino acids. The CDR3 DNA reads TGTGCCAGCAGTACCTGGGGGTTAATGAACACTGAAGCTTTCTTT. Residues: CASSTWGLMNTEAFF.

The rearrangement links TRBV5-5 to TRBJ2-7; D call uncertain. In germline, CDR1 is SGHKS, CDR2 YYEKEE (reference sequence). This CDR3 has 14 residues. Deletions cut 0 bases from V and 2 bases from J, with 9 bases between. The DNA of the CDR3 is TGTGCCAGCAGCTTGGTAGGCACCACCTACGAGCAGTACTTC. This translates into CASSLVGTTYEQYF.

The rearrangement uses TRBV4-1 and TRBJ2-3, with 12 bases fitting TRBD2. This CDR3 is built from 16 residues. The germline gives CDR1 MGHRA, CDR2 YSYEKL. Unmatched junction bases numbered 3, after V lost 4 bases and J lost 1 base. For the CDR3, the DNA is TGCGCCAGCAGCCTGGGACTAGCGGGCCGCACAGATACGCAGTATTTT. It translates to CASSLGLAGRTDTQYF.

This clonotype has only one observation. This chain connects TRBV7-9 to TRBJ2-3; 11 nucleotides line up with TRBD1. Germline V gene sequence: CDR1 SEHNR, CDR2 FQNEAQ (reference sequence). The length of the CDR3 is 18 residues. V lost 5 bases to trimming and J lost 1 base; unmatched junction nucleotides: 11. The CDR3 reads CASSTGTGGRARTDTQYF. The CDR3 nucleotides read TGTGCCAGCAGCACCGGGACAGGGGGTCGGGCACGCACAGATACGCAGTATTTT.

This clonotype was observed many times. The gene calls are TRBV7-6 and TRBJ2-1; TRBD1 might be the D (5 bases). The CDR3 is 13 residues long. Per germline, CDR1 SGHVS and CDR2 FNYEAQ. V gave up 3 bases and J gave up 9 bases, with 12 bases separating them. Here the CDR3 reads CASSLAGWAEQFF. The CDR3 DNA reads TGTGCCAGCAGCTTGGCAGGGTGGGCTGAGCAGTTCTTC. Drawing the rest from reference TRBV7-6 and TRBJ2-1, the complete variable domain is GAGVSQSPRYKVTKRGQDVALRCDPISGHVSLYWYRQALGQGPEFLTYFNYEAQQDKSGLPNDRFSAERPEGSISTLTIQRTEQRDSAMYRCASSLAGWAEQFFGPGTRLTVL.

This clonotype has a handful of counts. The chain combines TRBV5-1 with TRBJ2-1; D is possibly TRBD1 or TRBD2 (5 bases each). Germline V gene data show CDR1 as SGHRS and CDR2 as YFSETQ. V was trimmed by 4 bases and J by 0 bases, leaving 17 bases between them. This CDR3 contains 17 residues. This CDR3 reads CASSGPEGPSSYNEQFF. The DNA of the CDR3 is TGCGCCAGCAGCGGCCCTGAGGGACCGAGCTCCTACAATGAGCAGTTCTTC.

V and J are TRBV19 and TRBJ2-3; a weak D match, TRBD2 (6 bases). The CDR3 contains 15 residues. Trimming took off 6 bases at V and 2 bases at J, with 15 bases between the two ends. From germline, CDR1 is LNHDA and CDR2 SQIVND (reference sequence). CDR3 protein: CASSATRLITDTQYF. DNA for the CDR3: TGTGCCAGTAGCGCGACTAGGCTTATCACAGATACGCAGTATTTT.

This clonotype was found many times. V usage is TRBV30 and J usage is TRBJ2-7; D could derive from TRBD1 or TRBD2 (5 bases each). Germline V gives CDR1 GTSNPN, CDR2 SVGIG (reference sequence). The V end was cut by 4 bases, the J end by 2 bases, with 21 bases between. The CDR3 extends over 16 amino acids. The CDR3 DNA sequence: TGTGCCTGGAAGAAACCGGGACCCCTAGGGCCCTACGAGCAGTACTTC. Translating gives CAWKKPGPLGPYEQYF. The full variable domain, rest sourced from reference TRBV30 and TRBJ2-7, is SQTIHQWPATLVQPVGSPLSLECTVEGTSNPNLYWYRQAAGRGLQLLFYSVGIGQISSEVPQNLSASRPQDRQFILSSKKLLLSDSGFYLCAWKKPGPLGPYEQYFGPGTRLTVT.

This clonotype was counted a few times. The chain joins TRBV7-6 to TRBJ1-3, with D tentatively TRBD1 (5 bases). There are 14 residues in the CDR3. V was pared by 2 bases and J by 4 bases, with 9 bases between. The germline V gene encodes CDR1 SGHVS and CDR2 FNYEAQ. The CDR3 coding sequence is TGTGCCAGCAGCTTATATCAGGGCGGAAACACCATATATTTT. Amino acids: CASSLYQGGNTIYF.

This rearrangement joins TRBV7-9 to TRBJ2-1; D call uncertain. The CDR3 contains 13 residues. Germline V gene data show CDR1 as SEHNR and CDR2 as FQNEAQ (reference sequence). The germline V and J ends were trimmed by 1 base and 9 bases, with 10 bases remaining between them. DNA of the CDR3: TGTGCCAGCAGCTTAGTGGAGAGCAGTGAGCAGTTCTTC. This encodes CASSLVESSEQFF.

This clonotype was seen more than once but under ten times. The rearrangement joins TRBV29-1 to TRBJ2-1, with 8 bases fitting TRBD2. Germline CDR1 and CDR2: SQVTM and ANQGSEA. The J segment lost 0 bases and the V segment lost 2 bases, leaving 6 bases of the junction unmatched. The length of the CDR3 is 16 residues. The CDR3 DNA sequence: TGCAGCGTTGAACTTCCCGGGGGGGGCTCCTACAATGAGCAGTTCTTC. The encoded protein is CSVELPGGGSYNEQFF.

The genes are TRBV6-6 and TRBJ1-2, with D perhaps TRBD1 (6 bases). This CDR3 is 15 amino acids long. Germline V CDR1 and CDR2: MNHNY, SVGAGI (reference sequence). V was pared by 0 bases and J by 8 bases, with 16 bases between. In DNA, the CDR3 is TGTGCCAGCAGTTACTCGGACAGAAAGGAGTGGGGCTACACCTTC. Protein: CASSYSDRKEWGYTF.

A few counts support this clonotype. The rearrangement links TRBV20-1 to TRBJ2-5, with D uncertain. CDR3 length equals 15 residues. V gave up 5 bases and J gave up 1 base, with 17 bases separating them. Germline loops: CDR1 DFQATT, CDR2 SNEGSKA (reference sequence). CDR3 loop: CSAALDPIFQETQYF. CDR3 sequence (DNA): TGCAGTGCTGCCCTAGACCCGATATTCCAAGAGACCCAGTACTTC.

The chain joins TRBV29-1 to TRBJ2-1; 8 positions agree with TRBD2. The germline V gene has CDR1 SQVTM and CDR2 ANQGSEA. The length of the CDR3 is 15 residues. The V segment lost 6 bases and the J segment 10 bases; nucleotides outside the gene matches: 17. For the CDR3, the DNA is TGCAGCGTCATTATAAGAGCGGGAGTCTATAGGGAGCAGTTCTTC. Its translation is CSVIIRAGVYREQFF.

This clonotype was seen only once. The chain is built from TRBV20-1 and TRBJ2-7; D not resolved. The CDR3 sequence is 13 residues long. Trimming cost V 3 bases and J 5 bases, with 14 bases left between them. Per the germline V gene, CDR1 is DFQATT and CDR2 is SNEGSKA (reference sequence). Written as DNA, the CDR3 is TGCAGTGCTAGGGTAGATCAGCCAGACGAGCAGTACTTC. It translates to CSARVDQPDEQYF.

This rearrangement joins TRBV20-1 to TRBJ2-3, with D uncertain. The CDR3 runs 14 residues. V lost 0 bases and J 4 bases, leaving 11 bases between the germline ends. Germline V lookup: CDR1 DFQATT, CDR2 SNEGSKA (reference sequence). CDR3 amino acids: CSARDIRLPDTQYF. The CDR3 DNA is TGCAGTGCTAGAGATATCAGATTACCAGATACGCAGTATTTT.

This clonotype was recorded at least ten times. The chain carries TRBV24-1 and TRBJ2-7; D may correspond to TRBD1 or TRBD2 (5 bases each). Germline CDR1 KGHDR, CDR2 SFDVKD. CDR3 size: 16 residues. Trimming took off 4 bases at V and 5 bases at J, with 20 bases between the two ends. Here the CDR3 reads CATSEPGRGSRDEQYF. The CDR3 nucleotides are TGTGCCACCAGTGAGCCGGGGCGTGGGAGTAGGGACGAGCAGTACTTC.

On this clonotype: The junction differs from germline at one of its ends, possibly a read error. This chain connects TRBV4-1 to TRBJ2-5; the D gene could be TRBD1 or TRBD2 (5 bases each). The germline V gene has CDR1 MGHRA and CDR2 YSYEKL. The CDR3 is made up of 14 amino acids. The CDR3 loop reads CTSSQGPGTETQYF. The CDR3 region has the DNA TGCACCAGCAGCCAAGGACCAGGGACAGAGACCCAGTACTTC.

At least ten counts were recorded for this clonotype. This sequence joins TRBV19 and TRBJ2-1; TRBD2 is a possible D gene (6 bases). Germline V CDR1 and CDR2: LNHDA, SQIVND (reference sequence). Trimming removed 8 bases from V and 6 bases from J, with 11 bases in between. The CDR3 has 12 residues. CDR3 sequence: CASSLTSNEQFF. The DNA of the CDR3 is TGTGCCAGTTCCCTGACTAGCAATGAGCAGTTCTTC.

This clonotype was detected only a few times. V and J are TRBV6-1 and TRBJ2-1; D is unclear. CDR1 MNHNS and CDR2 SASEGT come from the germline V gene. V lost 3 bases and J 6 bases, leaving 21 bases between the germline ends. The CDR3 covers 17 residues. The CDR3 region has the DNA TGTGCCAGCAGTGATACAAGTGGCGTTACTACGATCAATGAGCAGTTCTTC. Encoded protein: CASSDTSGVTTINEQFF.

This clonotype showed up just a few times. The CDR3 is CATSLTSGRIGEQFF. The CDR3 coding sequence is TGTGCCACCAGTCTGACTAGCGGGAGAATAGGTGAGCAGTTCTTC. The genes are TRBV24-1 and TRBJ2-1, with 12 nucleotides matching TRBD2. Germline V gene lookup returns CDR1 KGHDR and CDR2 SFDVKD. The CDR3 contains 15 residues. V was pared by 6 bases and J by 9 bases, with 8 bases of the junction left unmatched.

This chain connects TRBV5-1 to TRBJ2-2, with D hard to call. Trimming shortened V by 0 bases and J by 6 bases, and 9 bases separated the two germline ends. The CDR3 runs 14 residues. Germline CDR1 is SGHRS and CDR2 is YFSETQ. CDR3 residues: CASSLDPLAGELFF. In DNA form, the CDR3 reads TGCGCCAGCAGCTTGGATCCCCTAGCCGGGGAGCTGTTTTTT.

V gene TRBV10-3 combines with J gene TRBJ2-7; 7 bases fit TRBD1. Germline V gene data show CDR1 as ENHRY and CDR2 as SYGVKD. V gave up 4 bases and J gave up 1 base; unmatched junction bases: 1. CDR3 size: 13 residues. The CDR3 loop is CAISGQGSYEQYF. CDR3 DNA sequence: TGTGCCATCAGTGGACAGGGTTCCTACGAGCAGTACTTC.

CDR3: CASILEGGQAFF. CDR3 DNA: TGTGCCAGCATCCTGGAGGGGGGACAGGCTTTCTTT. This sequence joins TRBV28 and TRBJ1-1; 7 nucleotides match TRBD1. J gave up 11 bases and V 7 bases, and 10 bases lay outside the gene matches. Germline values: CDR1 MDHEN, CDR2 SYDVKM. The CDR3 sequence is 12 residues long.

This clonotype was counted between two and nine times. This sequence joins TRBV6-2 or TRBV6-3 and TRBJ1-5; D call uncertain. V was clipped by 2 bases and J by 2 bases, with 16 bases between them. This CDR3 contains 17 residues. CDR1 is MNHEY and CDR2 is SVGEGT in the germline V gene. CDR3 amino acids: CASSYERRGLGNQPQHF. Written as DNA, the CDR3 is TGTGCCAGCAGTTACGAACGGAGAGGGTTGGGCAATCAGCCCCAGCATTTT.